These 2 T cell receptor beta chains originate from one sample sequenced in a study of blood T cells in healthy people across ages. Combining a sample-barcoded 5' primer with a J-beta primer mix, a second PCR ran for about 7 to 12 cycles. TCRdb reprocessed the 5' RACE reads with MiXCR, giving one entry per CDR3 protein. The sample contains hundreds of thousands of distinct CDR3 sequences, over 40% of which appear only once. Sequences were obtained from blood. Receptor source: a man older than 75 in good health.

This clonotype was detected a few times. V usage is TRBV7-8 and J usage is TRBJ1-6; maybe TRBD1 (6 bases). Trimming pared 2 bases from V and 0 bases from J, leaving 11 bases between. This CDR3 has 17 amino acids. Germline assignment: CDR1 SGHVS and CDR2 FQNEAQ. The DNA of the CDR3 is TGTGCCAGCAGCTTATCCACAGGGAGCTCCTATAATTCACCCCTCCACTTT. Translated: CASSLSTGSSYNSPLHF. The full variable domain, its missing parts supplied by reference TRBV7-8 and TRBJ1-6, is GAGVSQSPRYKVAKRGQDVALRCDPISGHVSLFWYQQALGQGPEFLTYFQNEAQLDKSGLPSDRFFAERPEGSVSTLKIQRTQQEDSAVYLCASSLSTGSSYNSPLHFGNGTRLTVT.

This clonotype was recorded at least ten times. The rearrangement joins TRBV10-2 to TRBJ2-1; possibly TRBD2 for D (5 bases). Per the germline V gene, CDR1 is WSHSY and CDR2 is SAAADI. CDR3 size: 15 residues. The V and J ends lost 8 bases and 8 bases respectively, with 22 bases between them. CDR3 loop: CASSIPRGLKDEQFF. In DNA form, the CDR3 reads TGCGCCAGCTCAATCCCTAGAGGGTTGAAGGATGAGCAGTTCTTC.